The clone carrying this T cell receptor beta chain was observed a handful of times. The data originate from a study of blood T cell repertoires in COVID-19. About the research overall: There were acute and convalescent COVID-19 samples, and they came from the United States, Italy and Spain.

Trimming cost V 3 bases and J 8 bases, with 8 bases left between them. The CDR3 extends over 12 amino acids. Germline CDR1 reads LGHNA; CDR2 reads YNFKEQ. Methods used by the authors: Reference gene primers were amplified, and this amplification served to estimate nucleated cell counts. The protocol was immunoSEQ multiplex PCR, while the TCRdb copy is restricted to in-frame clones and leaves out a portion. That table supplies the V and J calls and clone size; D and trimming were determined from the DNA. Here the sample spans around 80,000 clones, 83% being singletons. The specimen was peripheral blood. This clonotype originated in a woman over 75 with acute or convalescent COVID-19. This rearrangement joins TRBV4-2 to TRBJ2-1; unclear D gene. CDR3 amino acids: CASSQADYEQFF. CDR3 DNA: TGTGCCAGCAGCCAGGCCGACTATGAGCAGTTCTTC.